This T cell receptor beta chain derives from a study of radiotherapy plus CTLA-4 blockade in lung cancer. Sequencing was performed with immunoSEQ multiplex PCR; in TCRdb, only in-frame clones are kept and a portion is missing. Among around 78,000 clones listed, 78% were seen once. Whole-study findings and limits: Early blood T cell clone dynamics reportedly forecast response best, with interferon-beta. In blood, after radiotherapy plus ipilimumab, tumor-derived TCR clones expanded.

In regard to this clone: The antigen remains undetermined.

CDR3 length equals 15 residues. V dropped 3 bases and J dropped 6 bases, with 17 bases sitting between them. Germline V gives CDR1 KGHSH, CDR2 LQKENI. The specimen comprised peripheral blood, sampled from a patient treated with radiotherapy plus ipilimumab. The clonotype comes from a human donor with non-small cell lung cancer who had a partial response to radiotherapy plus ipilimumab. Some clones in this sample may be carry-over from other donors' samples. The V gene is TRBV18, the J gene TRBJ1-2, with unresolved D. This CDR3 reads CASSPSLSRSDGYTF. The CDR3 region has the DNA TGTGCCAGCTCACCTTCACTGTCCCGATCTGATGGCTACACCTTC. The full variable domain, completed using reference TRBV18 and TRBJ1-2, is NAGVMQNPRHLVRRRGQEARLRCSPMKGHSHVYWYRQLPEEGLKFMVYLQKENIIDESGMPKERFSAEFPKEGPSILRIQQVVRGDSAAYFCASSPSLSRSDGYTFGSGTRLTVV.